The entry below describes one TCR beta chain. Its antigen remains unidentified. The ends were cut back, 2 bases at V and 3 bases at J, with 14 bases in the middle. Germline V gives CDR1 LGHNA, CDR2 YNFKEQ. The CDR3 spans 16 residues. On cycle 4 day 1 and cycle 7 day 1, as well as at baseline, blood was sampled. The table came from immunoSEQ multiplex PCR; TCRdb's copy has only in-frame clones and leaves some out. The table records approximately 17,000 clones, roughly four fifths of them present only once. This specimen comes from a study of OX40 agonist ivuxolimab in advanced cancers. Findings and limits, study-wide: At doses 0.1 to 3.0 mg/kg, CD4+ and CD8+ clones expanded. More expanded clones were seen, on average, in CD8+ T cells than in CD4+. Nonresponders included some who also had low normalized T-cell clonal expansion.

Sequenced here: CD4+ or CD8+ T cells sorted from blood, sampled in a trial of the OX40 agonist ivuxolimab. The receptor was derived from an adult with an advanced solid tumor such as melanoma, head and neck, liver or kidney cancer. The chain recombines TRBV4-2 with TRBJ1-3, with D maybe TRBD1 (6 bases). CDR3 region: CASSQSIGGGGNTIYF. The CDR3 nucleotides read TGTGCCAGCAGCCAATCGATAGGGGGTGGTGGAAACACCATATATTTT.